This entry lists 6 T cell receptor beta chains sequenced from one sample in a study of blood T cell repertoires in COVID-19. Sequenced by immunoSEQ multiplex PCR; TCRdb stores in-frame clones only, minus some. The sample holds roughly 100,000 clones, about 83% seen once. The sample consisted of peripheral blood. All receptors derive from a human donor in a cohort sampled during active COVID-19.

The chain recombines TRBV7-2 with TRBJ1-1; 7 nucleotides line up with TRBD1. J gave up 4 bases and V 3 bases, and 5 bases lay outside the gene matches. This CDR3 has 14 amino acids. From germline, CDR1 is SGHTA and CDR2 FQGNSA. CDR3 protein: CASSFSEGATEAFF. As DNA, the CDR3 is TGTGCCAGCAGCTTTTCCGAGGGGGCCACTGAAGCTTTCTTT.

The rearrangement joins TRBV11-2 to TRBJ2-5, with D perhaps TRBD1 (5 bases). This CDR3 comprises 15 residues. CDR1 is SGHAT, CDR2 FQNNGV, per germline. The V end lost 0 bases, the J end lost 4 bases, and 12 bases lay between the germline ends. CDR3 region: CASSLDTGWVETQYF. CDR3 bases: TGTGCCAGCAGCTTAGATACAGGCTGGGTAGAGACCCAGTACTTC.

This chain joins TRBV20-1 and TRBJ2-1, with 8 bases matching TRBD1. The trim removed 3 bases at V and 3 bases at J, leaving 13 bases unmatched. CDR1 DFQATT and CDR2 SNEGSKA come from the germline V gene (reference sequence). This CDR3 spans 17 amino acids. The CDR3 spells CSASRGPTGTGYNEQFF. The CDR3 nucleotides are TGCAGTGCTAGTAGGGGCCCGACCGGGACAGGCTACAATGAGCAGTTCTTC.

This clone appeared a single time. The gene calls are TRBV27 and TRBJ2-2, with 11 bases lining up with TRBD1. From germline, CDR1 is MNHEY and CDR2 SMNVEV (reference sequence). The V and J ends lost 11 bases and 4 bases, in that order; junction bases with no gene match: 6. The CDR3 contains 14 residues. CDR3 sequence (DNA): TGTGCCGGAAGGGGGACAGGGGGCACCGGGGAGCTGTTTTTT. It yields the protein CAGRGTGGTGELFF.

The V call is TRBV5-4, the J call TRBJ1-5, with 7 positions matching TRBD1. The trim removed 4 bases at V and 5 bases at J, leaving 3 bases unmatched. Germline V CDR1 and CDR2: SGHNT, YYREEE (reference sequence). This CDR3 has 13 amino acids. DNA of the CDR3: TGTGCCAGCAGCCCCGGGACAGATCAGCCCCAGCATTTT. It specifies CASSPGTDQPQHF.

The chain employs TRBV12-3 or TRBV12-4 and TRBJ2-1, with D perhaps TRBD2 (6 bases). The V gene lost 7 bases and the J gene lost 4 bases, with 11 bases spanning the gap. This CDR3 is 13 amino acids long. The CDR3 sequence is CASIAEGYNEQFF. The DNA of the CDR3 is TGTGCCAGCATTGCGGAGGGGTACAATGAGCAGTTCTTC.